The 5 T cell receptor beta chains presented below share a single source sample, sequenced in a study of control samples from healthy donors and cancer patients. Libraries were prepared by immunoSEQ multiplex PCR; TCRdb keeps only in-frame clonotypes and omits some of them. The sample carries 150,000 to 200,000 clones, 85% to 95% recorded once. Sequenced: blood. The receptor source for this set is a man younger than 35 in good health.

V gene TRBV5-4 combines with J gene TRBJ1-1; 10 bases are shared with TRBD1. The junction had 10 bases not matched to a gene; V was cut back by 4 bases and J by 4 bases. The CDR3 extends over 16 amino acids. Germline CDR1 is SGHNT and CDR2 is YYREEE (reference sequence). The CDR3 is CASSTTTRTGGTEAFF. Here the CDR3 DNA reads TGTGCCAGCAGCACCACTACTAGGACAGGGGGCACTGAAGCTTTCTTT.

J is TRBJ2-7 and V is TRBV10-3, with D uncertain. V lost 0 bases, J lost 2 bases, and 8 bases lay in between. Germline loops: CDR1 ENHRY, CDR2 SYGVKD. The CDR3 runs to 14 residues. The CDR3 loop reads CAISESDRPYEQYF. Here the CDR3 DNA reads TGTGCCATCAGTGAGTCCGACCGACCCTACGAGCAGTACTTC.

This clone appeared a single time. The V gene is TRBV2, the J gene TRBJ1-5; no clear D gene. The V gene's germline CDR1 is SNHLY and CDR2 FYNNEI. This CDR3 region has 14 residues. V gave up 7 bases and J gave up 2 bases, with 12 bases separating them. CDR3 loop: CASTTANGNQPQHF. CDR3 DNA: TGTGCCAGCACAACGGCAAATGGCAATCAGCCCCAGCATTTT.

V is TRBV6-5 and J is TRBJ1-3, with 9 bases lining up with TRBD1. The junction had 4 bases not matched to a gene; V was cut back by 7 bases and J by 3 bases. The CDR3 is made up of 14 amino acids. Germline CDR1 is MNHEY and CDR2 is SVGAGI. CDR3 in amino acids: CASKQGASGNTIYF. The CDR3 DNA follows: TGTGCCAGCAAACAGGGGGCGAGTGGAAACACCATATATTTT.

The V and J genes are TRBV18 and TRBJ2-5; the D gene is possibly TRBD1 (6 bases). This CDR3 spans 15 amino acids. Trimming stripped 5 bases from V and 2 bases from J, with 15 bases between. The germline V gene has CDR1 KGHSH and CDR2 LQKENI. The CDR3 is CASSKPWGPQETQYF. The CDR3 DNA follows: TGTGCCAGCTCAAAACCGTGGGGGCCTCAAGAGACCCAGTACTTC.